This T cell receptor (beta chain) derives from a study of metastatic and nonmetastatic thyroid tumors (dated by TCRdb to 2020 to 2022). Broadly, across the study: Repertoires from peripheral blood and from tumor or nodule tissue samples of malignant and benign thyroid patients were compared.

Libraries were constructed by PCR. Sequenced on an Illumina HiSeq 4000. High-throughput sequencing was used to profile the TCR beta-chain CDR3 region of every patient. The authors processed their data as follows. CDR3 differences across clinicopathological groups were used to build a classifier for discriminating distant-metastatic papillary thyroid cancer patients. Repertoire diversity was assessed with the Shannon index, and tumor-blood repertoire similarity with the Morisita-Horn index. The raw public reads went through TCRdb reprocessing: fastp at Q25, MiXCR clone calling, in-frame beta chains kept. The V and J calls shown here were made by TCRdb, not taken from the authors' results. The sample data list roughly 38,000 clones, and around 10% of these were observed just once. Approximately 8.8% of the sample belongs to the ten largest clones. The paper's findings and limits, for the study overall: In both blood and tumor samples, malignant tumors were reported to have significantly higher TCR beta diversity than benign nodules.

This clone has ten or more counts. Its specific antigen is unknown. No base quality information exists; no much larger clone differs at one position. The germline V gene gives CDR1 as KGHDR and CDR2 as SFDVKD. The CDR3 has 14 amino acids, counting the end cysteine and phenylalanine. Only the CDR3 region is kept as DNA, spanning 42 bases read in frame from base 1. V is trimmed back by 4 bases and J by 10 bases, and the junction contains 4 bases that no gene match accounts for. None of the patients had been given any treatment before thyroid surgery. Using T-cell receptor beta sequencing, the study looked back at clinical samples from patients collected from the early 2010s to the late 2010s.

The sequence was obtained from a male donor with papillary thyroid cancer or a benign thyroid nodule (not recorded which). Some clones in this sample may be carry-over from other donors' samples. The sample was blood. This chain joins TRBV24-1 to TRBJ2-1; 12 nucleotides in the junction match TRBD2. The sequence in DNA is TGTGCCACCAGTGACCTTACTAGCGGGAGGGAGCAGTTCTTC. Translated, this gives CATSDLTSGREQFF.